Each of the 26 T cell receptor beta chains below was sequenced from the same sample in a study of T-cell reconstitution after alpha-beta-depleted transplantation in children. It was with unique molecular identifiers that the TCRbeta library was prepared. Using its own MiXCR run on the PCR reads, TCRdb lists one record per CDR3 protein. The profile shows about 200,000 distinct CDR3 sequences, approximately 15% of them singletons. The material was PBMCs from the stem cell graft donor, obtained from the stem cell graft. The receptors were gathered from a human donor who donated a stem cell graft to a child with acute lymphoblastic leukemia.

This clonotype was detected ten times or more. As DNA, the CDR3 is TGTGCCAGCAGCCAAAGGGGGGTGGTCCAGTACTTC. Amino acids: CASSQRGVVQYF. This chain connects TRBV3-1 to TRBJ2-5; D might be TRBD1 or TRBD2, each matching 6 bases. In germline, CDR1 is LGHDT, CDR2 YNNKEL (reference sequence). The V and J ends lost 2 bases and 10 bases respectively, with 11 bases between them. CDR3 length equals 12 residues.

In its sample, this clonotype was seen many times. The rearrangement uses TRBV20-1 and TRBJ1-3; D uncertain. The CDR3 covers 15 residues. V lost 6 bases and J 2 bases, leaving 17 bases between the germline ends. Germline lookup yields CDR1 DFQATT and CDR2 SNEGSKA (reference sequence). CDR3 protein: CSARREPIPGNTIYF. The DNA of the CDR3 is TGCAGTGCCCGCCGGGAGCCGATTCCTGGAAACACCATATATTTT.

This rearrangement joins TRBV5-1 to TRBJ2-2; D call uncertain. Per the germline V gene, CDR1 is SGHRS and CDR2 is YFSETQ. This CDR3 has 15 residues. V was clipped by 0 bases and J by 7 bases, with 13 bases between them. The CDR3, as DNA: TGCGCCAGCAGCTTGGGCCTCCAGAGGATCGGGGAGCTGTTTTTT. Translated: CASSLGLQRIGELFF.

CDR3 in amino acids: CASSRLADNEQFF. The DNA for the CDR3 is TGTGCCAGCTCTAGACTAGCGGACAATGAGCAGTTCTTC. This rearrangement joins TRBV18 to TRBJ2-1; 9 bases agree with TRBD2. CDR1 and CDR2 from the germline V gene are KGHSH and LQKENI. The CDR3 covers 13 residues. The junction had 2 bases not matched to a gene; V was cut back by 6 bases and J by 5 bases.

This clonotype was seen a few times. The V gene is TRBV30, the J gene TRBJ1-1; tentatively, D is TRBD1 (5 bases). V was pared by 8 bases and J by 2 bases, with 15 bases between. The germline CDR1 and CDR2 sequences are GTSNPN and SVGIG (reference sequence). The CDR3 runs 13 residues. Written as DNA, the CDR3 is TGTGCCCGGAAGGGACCTCTTAACACTGAAGCTTTCTTT. Its translation: CARKGPLNTEAFF. The full variable domain, its missing parts supplied by reference TRBV30 and TRBJ1-1, is SQTIHQWPATLVQPVGSPLSLECTVEGTSNPNLYWYRQAAGRGLQLLFYSVGIGQISSEVPQNLSASRPQDRQFILSSKKLLLSDSGFYLCARKGPLNTEAFFGQGTRLTVV.

The genes are TRBV7-2 and TRBJ1-5, with 9 positions matching TRBD1. The germline V gene has CDR1 SGHTA and CDR2 FQGNSA. With 6 bases clipped from V and 3 bases from J, the junction kept 3 bases outside the gene matches. The CDR3 is 14 residues long. The chain's CDR3 is CASRQGAYNQPQHF. CDR3 coding DNA: TGTGCCAGCAGACAGGGGGCTTACAATCAGCCCCAGCATTTT.

At least ten counts were recorded for this clonotype. J is TRBJ1-5 and V is TRBV19; D not certain. The germline gives CDR1 LNHDA, CDR2 SQIVND (reference sequence). The CDR3 has 12 residues. Trimming took 2 bases from V and 1 from J, leaving 0 bases between them. The CDR3 protein is CASSISNQPQHF. The DNA for the CDR3 is TGTGCCAGTAGTATAAGCAATCAGCCCCAGCATTTT. Based on the CDR3 plus reference TRBV19 and TRBJ1-5, the full variable domain is DGGITQSPKYLFRKEGQNVTLSCEQNLNHDAMYWYRQDPGQGLRLIYYSQIVNDFQKGDIAEGYSVSREKKESFPLTVTSAQKNPTAFYLCASSISNQPQHFGDGTRLSIL.

This chain connects TRBV6-1 to TRBJ1-2, with TRBD1 matching over 8 bases. Germline trimming cut 6 bases from V and 3 bases from J; bases unmatched to any gene: 9. Germline lookup yields CDR1 MNHNS and CDR2 SASEGT. The CDR3 covers 15 residues. The CDR3 is CASSKPGQEYYGYTF. The CDR3 region has the DNA TGTGCCAGCAGCAAACCGGGACAGGAGTACTATGGCTACACCTTC.

This clonotype has a count of ten or more. V is TRBV5-6 and J is TRBJ2-3, with D possibly being TRBD1 or TRBD2 (5 bases each). The CDR3 runs 17 residues. In germline, CDR1 is SGHDT, CDR2 YYEEEE. Trimming pared 4 bases from V and 3 bases from J, leaving 21 bases between. Written as DNA, the CDR3 is TGTGCCAGCAGCGCCGTAGGGGAGCGCCCTTGGACAGATACGCAGTATTTT. It translates to CASSAVGERPWTDTQYF.

This clonotype was counted many times. The V and J genes are TRBV5-6 and TRBJ2-3; 14 bases are shared with TRBD2. V lost 4 bases and J lost 5; bases outside the gene matches: 3. This CDR3 is 15 amino acids long. Germline CDR1 and CDR2: SGHDT and YYEEEE. The CDR3 bases are TGTGCCAGCAGCCGACTAGCGGGAGGGGGAGATACGCAGTATTTT. It yields the protein CASSRLAGGGDTQYF. The complete variable domain, with remaining parts taken from reference TRBV5-6 and TRBJ2-3, reads DAGVTQSPTHLIKTRGQQVTLRCSPKSGHDTVSWYQQALGQGPQFIFQYYEEEERQRGNFPDRFSGHQFPNYSSELNVNALLLGDSALYLCASSRLAGGGDTQYFGPGTRLTVL.

This clonotype occurred many times. The V gene is TRBV12-3 or TRBV12-4, the J gene TRBJ2-5; TRBD2 matches at 14 bases. Trimming removed 6 bases from V and 2 bases from J; junction bases left unmatched: 17. This CDR3 region has 20 residues. DNA of the CDR3: TGTGCCAGCAGCCGTGGGGTTGGACTAGCGGGAGGCACACTTCAAGAGACCCAGTACTTC. This codes for CASSRGVGLAGGTLQETQYF.

This clonotype occurred many times. V gene TRBV3-1 combines with J gene TRBJ2-5, with D unclear. The V end lost 0 bases, the J end lost 5 bases, and 10 bases lay between the germline ends. This CDR3 has 14 residues. The germline CDR1 and CDR2 sequences are LGHDT and YNNKEL (reference sequence). CDR3 sequence (DNA): TGTGCCAGCAGCCAAGATCTGAACGATGAGACCCAGTACTTC. Residues: CASSQDLNDETQYF.

This clonotype was seen a handful of times. The gene calls are TRBV20-1 and TRBJ1-1, with D maybe TRBD1 (6 bases). V shed 5 bases and J shed 4 bases, with 17 bases lying between them. This CDR3 comprises 14 residues. From germline, CDR1 is DFQATT and CDR2 SNEGSKA (reference sequence). CDR3 nucleotide sequence: TGCAGTGCTCATCGAGGGGGAGTGGGCACTGAAGCTTTCTTT. As protein: CSAHRGGVGTEAFF.

The V call is TRBV18, the J call TRBJ2-1; TRBD1 might be the D (6 bases). Germline values: CDR1 KGHSH, CDR2 LQKENI. Trimming stripped 6 bases from V and 12 bases from J, with 15 bases between. CDR3 length: 12 amino acids. The CDR3, as DNA: TGTGCCAGCTCCCCTGACTGGGGGCTGCAGTTCTTC. This sequence encodes CASSPDWGLQFF.

This clonotype was counted ten times or more. The chain is built from TRBV19 and TRBJ1-1; D gene ambiguous. V was clipped by 5 bases and J by 1 base, with 11 bases between them. The CDR3 extends over 14 amino acids. Per the germline V gene, CDR1 is LNHDA and CDR2 is SQIVND (reference sequence). Here the CDR3 DNA reads TGTGCCAGTAGTCCCCGGCGAGGGAACACTGAAGCTTTCTTT. Amino acid sequence: CASSPRRGNTEAFF. Drawing the rest from reference TRBV19 and TRBJ1-1, the complete variable domain is DGGITQSPKYLFRKEGQNVTLSCEQNLNHDAMYWYRQDPGQGLRLIYYSQIVNDFQKGDIAEGYSVSREKKESFPLTVTSAQKNPTAFYLCASSPRRGNTEAFFGQGTRLTVV.

In this sample, this clonotype turned up many times. V usage is TRBV7-6 and J usage is TRBJ2-7; perhaps TRBD1 as D (6 bases). The V gene's germline CDR1 is SGHVS and CDR2 FNYEAQ. V was trimmed by 10 bases and J by 6 bases, leaving 22 bases between them. There are 14 residues in the CDR3. The CDR3 bases are TGTGCCACCACACTGGGAGCAGGGGCGTCCGAGCAGTACTTC. It specifies CATTLGAGASEQYF.

Regarding this clonotype: A much larger clone sits a single nucleotide away, making a read error possible. The chain combines TRBV4-1 with TRBJ2-2; D is perhaps TRBD2 (6 bases). The CDR3 is 16 amino acids. The germline V gene has CDR1 MGHRA and CDR2 YSYEKL. CDR3 amino acids: CASSLAGMLGTGVLFF. The CDR3 DNA reads as TGCGCCAGCAGCTTGGCGGGAATGTTGGGGACCGGGGTGCTGTTTTTT.

This clonotype was detected many times. This rearrangement joins TRBV20-1 to TRBJ2-5, with 10 bases lining up with TRBD2. Germline CDR1 DFQATT, CDR2 SNEGSKA (reference sequence). V shed 4 bases and J 5 bases; nucleotides not matched to a gene: 4. This CDR3 comprises 13 residues. As DNA, the CDR3 is TGCAGTGCTAAGCGGGAGGGAGGGGAGACCCAGTACTTC. The encoded protein is CSAKREGGETQYF.

This clonotype was seen ten or more times. The junction departs from germline at one end; a sequencing error may be responsible. The chain has TRBV6-5 and TRBJ2-1; D not certain. The CDR3 spans 15 residues. Per germline, CDR1 MNHEY and CDR2 SVGAGI. CDR3 sequence (DNA): TGTGCCAGCCGTGTTAAGCCCACCTCCAACAATGAGCAGTTCTTC. Amino acids: CASRVKPTSNNEQFF.

This clonotype was counted at least ten times. J is TRBJ2-5 and V is TRBV29-1, with D tentatively TRBD2 (5 bases). Germline values: CDR1 SQVTM, CDR2 ANQGSEA. V lost 7 bases, J lost 5 bases, and 8 bases lay in between. CDR3 length equals 10 residues. CDR3 coding DNA: TGCAGCGCGAGGGAGGAGACCCAGTACTTC. It encodes CSAREETQYF.

This clonotype was observed many times. V is TRBV29-1 and J is TRBJ1-3, with D hard to call. The V gene's germline CDR1 is SQVTM and CDR2 ANQGSEA. The V end lost 0 bases, the J end lost 8 bases, and 17 bases lay between the germline ends. The CDR3 is 15 residues long. This CDR3 is CSVEDRVVAQDTIYF. CDR3 DNA sequence: TGCAGCGTTGAAGATCGGGTGGTCGCTCAGGACACCATATATTTT.

In its sample, this clonotype was seen many times. The chain recombines TRBV5-1 with TRBJ1-1; 9 bases are shared with TRBD1. Germline CDR1 SGHRS, CDR2 YFSETQ. The CDR3 runs 14 residues. J gave up 4 bases and V 0 bases, and 1 base lay outside the gene matches. This CDR3 is CASSLGTGATEAFF. In nucleotides, the CDR3 is TGCGCCAGCAGCTTGGGGACAGGGGCCACTGAAGCTTTCTTT.

This clonotype was found many times. V and J are TRBV5-1 and TRBJ2-2, with D unresolved. Per germline, CDR1 SGHRS and CDR2 YFSETQ. CDR3 size: 11 residues. Trimming shortened V by 7 bases and J by 3 bases, and 4 bases separated the two germline ends. DNA for the CDR3: TGCGCCAGCCACGACACCGGGGAGCTGTTTTTT. Protein sequence: CASHDTGELFF.

This clonotype showed up many times. J is TRBJ2-5 and V is TRBV24-1; D unclear. The V and J ends lost 0 bases and 9 bases respectively, with 7 bases between them. The CDR3 is made up of 12 amino acids. Germline CDR1 reads KGHDR; CDR2 reads SFDVKD. CDR3 region: CATSDLLGSQYF. CDR3 nucleotides: TGTGCCACCAGTGATTTGCTGGGTTCCCAGTACTTC.

This clonotype came up a few times. This chain links TRBV6-1 with TRBJ1-2; D not certain. In germline, CDR1 is MNHNS, CDR2 SASEGT. V lost 1 base and J lost 2, with 2 bases in between. The CDR3 length is 12 residues. The CDR3 spells CASSEENYGYTF. CDR3 coding DNA: TGTGCCAGCAGTGAAGAAAACTATGGCTACACCTTC.

In regard to this clonotype: Being one base from a much bigger clone, this may be a read error. V usage is TRBV5-1 and J usage is TRBJ2-7, with TRBD1 matching over 8 bases. With V trimmed by 4 bases and J by 2 bases, 8 bases remained unmatched. CDR1 and CDR2 from the germline V gene are SGHRS and YFSETQ. The CDR3 length is 15 residues. CDR3 nucleotide sequence: TGCGCCAGCAGCCAAGGGGGCAGGGGGCCCTACGAGCAGTACTTC. This gives the protein CASSQGGRGPYEQYF.